A selection of T cell receptor beta chains follows, all from one sample in a study of blood T cell repertoires in COVID-19. Clones were sequenced by immunoSEQ multiplex PCR, and TCRdb holds only the in-frame ones, with some missing. The sample shows roughly 68,000 clones, more than 80% of them seen only once. Sequencing was done on a sample of peripheral blood. These receptor sequences come from an elderly woman with active COVID-19. CDR3s include the opening cysteine and the closing phenylalanine or tryptophan. D genes are given only for firm matches. Clone size appears in some rows only: once, few, many, or a class for an expanded clone.

J gene	CDR3 length	D gene	clone size	V gene	CDR3 protein	CDR3 DNA
TRBJ1-5	13	NA	NA	TRBV3-1/TRBV3-2	CASSQARNQPQHF	TGTGCCAGCAGCCAAGCGAGAAATCAGCCCCAGCATTTT
TRBJ2-7	15	TRBD1	once	TRBV25-1	CASSDLTGGAYEQYF	TGTGCCAGCAGTGACTTAACAGGGGGCGCGTACGAGCAGTACTTC
TRBJ1-1	15	NA	NA	TRBV7-3	CASSLAGLLNTEAFF	TGTGCCAGCAGCTTAGCAGGGTTGCTGAACACTGAAGCTTTCTTT
TRBJ2-2	16	TRBD1	NA	TRBV24-1	CATSEPPGTGSGELFF	TGTGCCACCAGTGAACCCCCCGGGACAGGGTCCGGGGAGCTGTTTTTT
TRBJ2-5	16	TRBD2	NA	TRBV24-1	CATSDYLAGGQETQYF	TGTGCCACCAGTGATTACCTAGCGGGAGGTCAAGAGACCCAGTACTTC
TRBJ2-7	14	TRBD1	few	TRBV4-3	CASSQGQGQYEQYF	TGCGCCAGCAGCCAGGGACAGGGGCAGTACGAGCAGTACTTC
TRBJ2-5	15	TRBD1	NA	TRBV4-3	CASSQAGTGQETQYF	TGCGCCAGCAGCCAAGCCGGGACAGGTCAAGAGACCCAGTACTTC
TRBJ2-3	17	TRBD2	once	TRBV7-7	CASSLGGSGSGTDTQYF	TGTGCCAGCAGCTTAGGGGGTAGCGGGAGCGGCACAGATACGCAGTATTTT
TRBJ1-5	13	NA	NA	TRBV7-6	CASSRDSNQPQHF	TGTGCCAGCAGTCGGGATTCCAATCAGCCCCAGCATTTT
TRBJ2-5	13	TRBD2	NA	TRBV12-3/TRBV12-4	CASSLAGGETQYF	TGTGCCAGCAGTTTAGCGGGAGGGGAGACCCAGTACTTC
TRBJ1-1	12	TRBD1	NA	TRBV18	CASSPRTGEAFF	TGTGCCAGCTCACCCAGGACAGGTGAAGCTTTCTTT
TRBJ1-5	14	NA	NA	TRBV5-5	CASSFSGGDQPQHF	TGTGCCAGCAGCTTCTCGGGGGGCGATCAGCCCCAGCATTTT
TRBJ2-3	15	NA	NA	TRBV18	CASSPGRQRTDTQYF	TGTGCCAGCTCACCAGGGCGTCAGCGCACAGATACGCAGTATTTT
TRBJ2-7	17	TRBD2	NA	TRBV6-2/TRBV6-3	CASSYSRTSGPTYEQYF	TGTGCCAGCAGTTACTCTAGGACTAGCGGGCCGACCTACGAGCAGTACTTC
TRBJ1-2	15	NA	once	TRBV7-2	CASSLELGSGYGYTF	TGTGCCAGCAGCTTAGAACTGGGATCAGGGTATGGCTACACCTTC